These 17 T cell receptor beta chains originate from one sample sequenced in a study of STAT5B mutations in CD4+ large granular lymphocyte leukemia. This table comes from immunoSEQ multiplex PCR, and its TCRdb copy is limited to in-frame clones, with some not included. Of about 40,000 clones in the sample, around 84% are singletons; the top ten hold approximately 0.32%. The sequenced material came from CD4+ T cells from blood buffy coats. The receptors originated from a human donor in good health.

The chain is built from TRBV7-2 and TRBJ1-5, with D uncertain. Germline V CDR1 and CDR2: SGHTA, FQGNSA. Between the trimmed V and J ends, which lost 2 bases and 0 bases, there was a span of 8 bases. The CDR3 has 15 amino acids. For the CDR3, the DNA is TGTGCCAGCAGCTTAAATTGGGATAGCAATCAGCCCCAGCATTTT. The encoded protein is CASSLNWDSNQPQHF. Based on the CDR3 plus reference TRBV7-2 and TRBJ1-5, the full variable domain is GAGVSQSPSNKVTEKGKDVELRCDPISGHTALYWYRQSLGQGLEFLIYFQGNSAPDKSGLPSDRFSAERTGGSVSTLTIQRTQQEDSAVYLCASSLNWDSNQPQHFGDGTRLSIL.

As concerns this clone: A read error may account for a junction end that differs from germline. The V call is TRBV5-6, the J call TRBJ1-4; a weak D match, TRBD1 (6 bases). Germline V lookup: CDR1 SGHDT, CDR2 YYEEEE. This CDR3 region has 15 residues. In DNA form, the CDR3 reads TGTGCCAGCAGTTGTATGGGGGCAGTGCTTGGAAAAACTGTTTTT. Translation: CASSCMGAVLGKTVF.

V is TRBV6-5 and J is TRBJ2-3; tentative D call: TRBD1 (5 bases). V lost 5 bases and J lost 3, with 12 bases in between. The germline CDR1 and CDR2 sequences are MNHEY and SVGAGI. The CDR3 spans 14 residues. The CDR3 DNA follows: TGTGCCAGCAGTAGGCTTAGGGGAACAGATACGCAGTATTTT. This translates into CASSRLRGTDTQYF.

This clone was detected once. The chain couples TRBV30 to TRBJ1-3; the D is unclear. The CDR3 has 13 amino acids. Germline-derived CDR1 and CDR2 are GTSNPN and SVGIG (reference sequence). Trimming took off 1 base at V and 1 base at J, with 5 bases between the two ends. The CDR3: CAWSDGSGNTIYF. DNA for the CDR3: TGTGCCTGGAGTGACGGATCTGGAAACACCATATATTTT.

This clone has a single count. This rearrangement joins TRBV5-4 to TRBJ2-7; TRBD1 aligns across 11 bases. The CDR3 sequence is 14 residues long. The trim removed 2 bases at V and 7 bases at J, leaving 5 bases unmatched. Germline V gene data show CDR1 as SGHNT and CDR2 as YYREEE (reference sequence). The CDR3 protein is CASSLFGTGGEQYF. Written as DNA, the CDR3 is TGTGCCAGCAGCTTATTCGGGACAGGGGGGGAGCAGTACTTC.

The J gene is TRBJ1-3, the V gene TRBV9; D gene ambiguous. The CDR3 extends over 13 amino acids. Germline CDR1 reads SGDLS; CDR2 reads YYNGEE. V was trimmed by 5 bases and J by 0 bases, leaving 6 bases between them. CDR3 protein: CASRKGSGNTIYF. Written as DNA, the CDR3 is TGTGCCAGCAGAAAGGGCTCTGGAAACACCATATATTTT.

This clone came up once. CDR3 protein: CASSLYGEGGANVLTF. The DNA for the CDR3 is TGTGCCAGCAGTTTATATGGCGAAGGAGGGGCCAACGTCCTGACTTTC. The chain carries TRBV27 and TRBJ2-6; no definite D call. Germline values: CDR1 MNHEY, CDR2 SMNVEV (reference sequence). V lost 1 base, J lost 4 bases, and 11 bases lay in between. This CDR3 region has 16 residues.

This clone appeared a single time. The rearrangement links TRBV7-8 to TRBJ2-1; D not certain. CDR1 and CDR2 from the germline V gene are SGHVS and FQNEAQ. CDR3 length: 15 amino acids. Trimming left V 5 bases short and J 6 bases short, with 17 bases between. CDR3 region: CASSPNLGNGNEQFF. The CDR3 coding sequence is TGTGCCAGCAGCCCGAATCTAGGTAACGGCAATGAGCAGTTCTTC.

The chain carries TRBV27 and TRBJ2-3; perhaps TRBD1 as D (7 bases). Looked up from germline, CDR1 is MNHEY and CDR2 is SMNVEV (reference sequence). CDR3 length equals 16 residues. V was shortened by 7 bases and J by 5 bases, with 22 bases between the two germline ends. The CDR3 DNA follows: TGTGCCAGCAATACACACAACAGGGGAGCGGGAGATACGCAGTATTTT. Its protein is CASNTHNRGAGDTQYF.

This clone was picked up one time. This chain connects TRBV5-1 to TRBJ2-1; a possible D gene is TRBD2 (6 bases). Germline CDR1 and CDR2: SGHRS and YFSETQ. Trimming left V 0 bases short and J 3 bases short, with 10 bases between. CDR3 size: 15 residues. CDR3 sequence: CASSLVTGVYNEQFF. CDR3 coding DNA: TGCGCCAGCAGCTTGGTAACGGGAGTCTACAATGAGCAGTTCTTC.

This clone was counted once. CDR3 protein: CASSPQTGVTNTEAFF. CDR3 bases: TGTGCCAGCTCACCTCAGACGGGGGTGACGAACACTGAAGCTTTCTTT. This chain joins TRBV18 and TRBJ1-1; possibly TRBD1 for D (5 bases). The CDR3 has 16 amino acids. Germline CDR1 and CDR2: KGHSH and LQKENI. V lost 3 bases to trimming and J lost 1 base, with 15 bases between them.

The chain recombines TRBV11-2 with TRBJ1-1; D is undetermined. Germline V gene data show CDR1 as SGHAT and CDR2 as FQNNGV. V was shortened by 4 bases and J by 8 bases, with 8 bases between the two germline ends. The CDR3 sequence is 11 residues long. CDR3 DNA: TGTGCCAGCAGCTCGTACAGAGAAGCTTTCTTT. Amino acid sequence: CASSSYREAFF.

The chain carries TRBV7-2 and TRBJ2-1; 8 nucleotides match TRBD2. Germline values: CDR1 SGHTA, CDR2 FQGNSA. V lost 4 bases to trimming and J lost 7 bases; unmatched junction nucleotides: 15. The CDR3 spans 17 residues. The CDR3 protein is CASSSRRLAGGRNEQFF. The CDR3 bases are TGTGCCAGCAGCTCCAGGAGGCTAGCGGGCGGTCGGAATGAGCAGTTCTTC.

This clone has a single count. V and J are TRBV6-1 and TRBJ1-3; a possible D gene is TRBD1 (5 bases). V lost 8 bases to trimming and J lost 2 bases, with 16 bases between them. CDR1 MNHNS and CDR2 SASEGT come from the germline V gene. CDR3 size: 15 residues. CDR3 sequence reads: CASAPGQSPGNTIYF. DNA for the CDR3: TGTGCCAGCGCCCCGGGGCAATCGCCTGGAAACACCATATATTTT.

The V gene is TRBV28, the J gene TRBJ1-1; D not certain. The CDR3 is 13 amino acids. The V end lost 2 bases, the J end lost 2 bases, and 6 bases lay between the germline ends. The germline V gene encodes CDR1 MDHEN and CDR2 SYDVKM. The CDR3 DNA sequence: TGTGCCAGCAGTTTAAGGTTTAACACTGAAGCTTTCTTT. Amino acid sequence: CASSLRFNTEAFF.

About this clone itself: The junction differs from germline at one of its ends, possibly a read error. The chain employs TRBV18 and TRBJ1-1, with 9 bases matching TRBD1. Germline V gives CDR1 KGHSH, CDR2 LQKENI. This CDR3 has 13 residues. DNA for the CDR3: TGTGCCAGCTCGCCACAGGGGGCCGCTGAAGCTTTCTTT. Its translation is CASSPQGAAEAFF.

This chain joins TRBV7-2 and TRBJ1-2; the match to TRBD1 covers 8 bases. CDR3 length equals 14 residues. Germline CDR1 is SGHTA and CDR2 is FQGNSA. The trim removed 6 bases at V and 2 bases at J, leaving 5 bases unmatched. CDR3 loop: CASSRDRQNYGYTF. CDR3 sequence (DNA): TGTGCCAGCAGTCGGGACAGGCAGAACTATGGCTACACCTTC.